This paragraph reports one T cell receptor beta chain. It has no known antigen specificity. Per-nucleotide qualities are absent, and no much larger clonotype sits a single base away. Trimming at the junction amounts to 6 bases on V and 7 bases on J, and the germline ends lie 12 bases apart. CDR1 is given as PRHDT and CDR2 as FYEKMQ, both from the germline V gene (reference sequence). From its cysteine to its phenylalanine, the CDR3 spans 12 amino acids. Only the CDR3 DNA is retained, 36 bases long and in frame from the first base. The sample comes from a study of cytomegalovirus exposure and HLA in healthy donors (TCRdb year 2017). Looking at the study overall: An earlier analysis of some 500 of the donors reported about 290 Gb of sequence data and more than 90 million unique TCR beta sequences from around 200 million T cells. The study aimed to test whether signatures of past pathogen exposure could be identified by cataloging public T cell receptors. All discovery cohort repertoires had been generated on a single sequencing platform. In an earlier analysis of a few hundred of the donors, high-throughput TCR beta sequencing was used to judge whether each TCR beta V gene segment behaved as functional or pseudogenic. Typing coverage varied by locus: roughly 629-640 donors for A, B, C, DRB1 and DQB1; roughly 500 for DQA1; more than 600 for DPA1; 450 to 480 for DPB1. The study used immunosequencing to profile the T cell repertoires of several hundred subjects and linked those repertoires to cytomegalovirus serostatus. Donor age, sex, ethnicity and CMV serostatus were collected together with the repertoire data. An early release covering just under 650 HLA-typed donors comprised roughly 300 gigabases of sequencing data and some 79 million unique TCR sequences. On average, 235,054 unique TCR beta nucleotide sequences were sequenced per donor among about 400 genotyped donors of the cohort, with about 17% of those sequences being non-productive. A handful of DR-DQ haplotypes were treated as single units for association and clustering because of strong linkage in the cohort. Of the 350 to 400 genotyped donors, about 80% fell in the genetic ancestry cluster associated with self-reported Caucasian donors. A separate validation cohort of some 130 different subjects was used in addition to the roughly 720-subject first cohort. A later analysis re-examined previously published TCR beta repertoires from about 700 donors and added high-resolution HLA genotyping to investigate patterns of TCR occurrence. Rather than using new phenotypic data, the later analysis identified candidate immune exposures from TCR beta sequences and from how often those sequences occurred across donors. A later genetic analysis took genome-wide SNP genotypes for about 55% of the roughly 670 donors and used that subset as a discovery cohort. The study combined high-throughput TCR immunosequencing, statistical association of individual TCRs with disease status, and machine learning to predict cytomegalovirus infection status. HLA typing covered class I and class II loci at four-digit resolution. Overall study outcomes, separate from this receptor: A group of highly shared sequence variants was considered likely to be a technical artifact of the sequencing pipeline. Cytomegalovirus status was reported to be diagnosed by the classifier with high specificity and sensitivity in both the original and validation cohorts. A few of the identified cytomegalovirus-associated TCR beta chains were confirmed in vitro to be specific for cytomegalovirus antigens. The cohort was sequenced for TCR beta chains only, and without alpha or paired-chain data the features that could be detected were limited. HLA typing was unavailable for some donors at each locus, so association tests used only the typed subset. It was suggested by the authors that the approach could potentially be generalized to other disease states and immunological phenotypes. For the cohort, immune exposure information was limited to CMV serostatus. Most TCR sequences were seen in very few donors, while some public TCRs were found in many individuals. According to a later analysis, TCR association rates differed among HLA loci, with DRB1 alleles showing the most associated TCRs and HLA-C alleles showing the fewest. The study gave a list of roughly 150 TCR beta chains associated with cytomegalovirus. Linkage disequilibrium might explain the correlated functional status among segregating V segments, but an unknown experimental factor could not be ruled out. In an earlier analysis of 587 of the donors, most TCR beta V segments appeared in productive rearrangements about 90% or about 30% of the time, broadly matching IMGT annotations. In a later genetic analysis, fewer N-insertions in productive TCRs were reported among donors in an Asian-associated ancestry cluster than the roughly 670-donor mean. Assigning TCR associations to individual alleles was difficult when HLA alleles, especially DR and DQ, strongly co-occurred. In a later analysis, HLA-associated TCR beta chains showed more clonal expansion and lower generation probabilities than non-associated chains that were equally common. At a false discovery rate of 0.05, a later analysis linked fewer than 20,000 TCR beta sequences to specific HLA alleles. Most CMV-associated TCR beta chains appeared to be HLA-restricted in a later analysis, and the HLA associations seemed to be driven largely by CMV exposure. In a later analysis, several top co-occurrence clusters were reported to appear linked to parvovirus B19, influenza, CMV and Epstein-Barr virus. Some IMGT-functional V segments, including TRBV6-2 and TRBV6-3, could not be distinguished by the 87-base-pair reads and were therefore excluded. Sequencing depth was assumed to be roughly uniform across donors in the presence/absence analyses, though that assumption may not hold. V-gene and J-gene trimming of TCR beta chains was associated with a missense DCLRE1C variant in a later genetic analysis, and the association was replicated in an independent cohort. A further reported finding was that TCR beta sequences accurately predicted the HLA-A and HLA-B alleles for most subjects in the first cohort. Some 15 rarely observed V segments, including chromosome 9 orphons, were excluded from the earlier analysis of about 600 of the donors because counts were too low.

Library creation used the immunoSEQ multiplex PCR assay. A mixture of 60 forward primers for TCR Vbeta segments and 13 reverse primers for TCR Jbeta segments was used in the multiplex PCR. The CDR3 region of rearranged TCR beta genes was amplified from genomic DNA by a multiplex PCR assay. The amplified TCR beta libraries were sequenced on the Illumina HiSeq System as 87-base-pair reads. In the paper's pipeline: A later analysis tallied 80 million to 95 million unique TCR beta chains across the 600 to 700 repertoires, and roughly 11 million of those chains were shared by two or more donors. Raw reads were error-corrected and collapsed into unique sequences with a nearest-neighbor algorithm that merged closely related sequences to remove PCR and sequencing errors. Alignment of CDR3 sequences to IMGT reference sequences was used to assign V, D and J gene segments. For a sequence to be retained, a match of at least six nucleotides to both a V gene segment and a J gene segment was required. A rearrangement was called productive if the CDR3 had no stop codons and remained in frame with V and J, and every other rearrangement was called non-productive. CDR3 was defined according to IMGT convention as the region running from the second conserved V-encoded cysteine to the conserved J-encoded phenylalanine. In an earlier analysis of more than 550 of the donors, sequences lacking an unambiguous match to a single V gene segment were excluded. In an earlier analysis of 587 of the donors, V segments were called functional above 56.7% productive rearrangements and were called segregating when the between-donor standard deviation exceeded 5%. A statistical classification framework was built to diagnose cytomegalovirus status from the catalog of TCR beta chain sequences. V and J gene assignment, in a later analysis, came from comparing TCR nucleotide sequences with IMGT/GENE-DB human TR gene sequences. The TCRdist pipeline was used in a later analysis to assign CDR3 sequences and most-parsimonious VDJ recombination scenarios. In a later analysis, each TCR beta chain was defined by its CDR3 amino acid sequence together with its V-gene family, and reads lacking a unique V-gene family were excluded. To address suspected cross-contamination and a sequencing artifact, a later analysis removed under 600 highly shared, low-generation-probability nucleotide sequences. In a later analysis, a clonal expansion index for each public chain was calculated from normalized within-repertoire ranks of inferred template counts. In a later analysis, generation probabilities were computed using a VDJ recombination model fitted to out-of-frame rearrangements, and the results were checked against IGoR. In a later analysis, TCR-TCR, TCR-HLA and TCR-CMV co-occurrence was scored with hypergeometric tests, and a repertoire-size bias correction was applied to TCR pairs. To estimate false discovery rates, a later analysis permuted the HLA or CMV assignments 20 times. In a later analysis, co-occurring TCRs were grouped using DBSCAN, with TCRdist sequence similarity added in when clustering inside HLA-allele-positive subsets. Repertoires with fewer than 30,000 or more than 120,000 public chains, plus five repertoires with anomalous nucleotide sharing, were excluded from co-occurrence clustering. TCRdb holds this immuneACCESS table with in-frame rearrangements only. Some clones are missing; in checked studies, unresolved V genes explain under half, and the rest has no known cause. The DNA gave D and trimming, while V, J and clone size come from that table. The sample table shows some 170,000 clones, and roughly 10% are seen once. The biggest ten clones account for 1% to 1.5% of the sample.

The cohort was made up of roughly 670 healthy bone marrow donors. All cohort members were sampled while nominally healthy, although unrecorded immune exposures were likely present. The donor tested CMV seropositive, placing the donor among the roughly 300 seropositive members of the cohort. Every donor gave a peripheral blood sample, and the peripheral blood mononuclear cells from that sample were used for TCR beta sequencing. Genomic DNA was extracted from the blood cell samples with the Qiagen DNeasy Blood Extraction Kit. The TCR comes from a woman in her twenties or thirties in good health and CMV-seropositive. The sequencing input was PBMCs. The chain was built from TRBV13 and TRBJ1-1, with TRBD1 tentatively as D gene (5 bases match). This receptor carries the CDR3 CASRGGGDEAFF. The sequence in DNA is TGTGCCAGCAGAGGAGGAGGGGATGAAGCTTTCTTT. Joined to the reference TRBV13 and TRBJ1-1 proteins, this CDR3 gives the full variable domain: AAGVIQSPRHLIKEKRETATLKCYPIPRHDTVYWYQQGPGQDPQFLISFYEKMQSDKGSIPDRFSAQQFSDYHSELNMSSLELGDSALYFCASRGGGDEAFFGQGTRLTVV.